This section outlines one T cell receptor (beta chain) sequence together with its context. J lost 2 bases, V lost 5 bases, and 11 bases had no gene match. Germline CDR1 and CDR2: LNHDA and SQIVND (reference sequence). This CDR3 spans 16 amino acids. The source of the sample is a study of blood T cell repertoires in COVID-19. Study background: Both acute and convalescent COVID-19 samples were obtained from the United States, Italy and Spain. The analysed material was cDNA or gDNA that came from T cells, B-cell-depleted T cells, or PBMCs.

Authors' processing steps: How many nucleated cells were present was estimated from reference gene primer amplification. Measured with immunoSEQ multiplex PCR; TCRdb has only the in-frame clones, and not every one. V, J and clone size were drawn from that table, and D and trimming were deduced from the DNA. The table lists 70,000 to 100,000 clones, roughly 85% of them singletons. The V call is TRBV19, the J call TRBJ1-2; TRBD1 agrees at 7 bases. Sequencing was performed on peripheral blood. This sequence was found in a human donor in a cohort sampled during active COVID-19. The CDR3 protein is CASSPQGQPRNYGYTF. In DNA, the CDR3 is TGTGCCAGTAGTCCACAGGGACAGCCCAGAAACTATGGCTACACCTTC.